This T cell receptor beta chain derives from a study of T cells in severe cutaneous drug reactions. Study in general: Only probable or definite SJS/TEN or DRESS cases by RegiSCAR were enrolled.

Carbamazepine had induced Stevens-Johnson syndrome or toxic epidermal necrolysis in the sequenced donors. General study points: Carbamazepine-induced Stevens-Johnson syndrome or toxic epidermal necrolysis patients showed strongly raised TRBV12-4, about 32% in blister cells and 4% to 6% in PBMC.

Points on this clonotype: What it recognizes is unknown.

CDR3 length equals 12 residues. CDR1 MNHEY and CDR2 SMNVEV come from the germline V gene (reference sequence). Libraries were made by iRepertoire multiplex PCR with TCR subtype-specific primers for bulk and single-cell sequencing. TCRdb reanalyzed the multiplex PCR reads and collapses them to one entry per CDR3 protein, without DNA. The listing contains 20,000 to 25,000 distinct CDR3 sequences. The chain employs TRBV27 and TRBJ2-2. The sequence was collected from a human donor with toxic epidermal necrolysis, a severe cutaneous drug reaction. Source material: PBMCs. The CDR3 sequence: CASSFNTGELFF.